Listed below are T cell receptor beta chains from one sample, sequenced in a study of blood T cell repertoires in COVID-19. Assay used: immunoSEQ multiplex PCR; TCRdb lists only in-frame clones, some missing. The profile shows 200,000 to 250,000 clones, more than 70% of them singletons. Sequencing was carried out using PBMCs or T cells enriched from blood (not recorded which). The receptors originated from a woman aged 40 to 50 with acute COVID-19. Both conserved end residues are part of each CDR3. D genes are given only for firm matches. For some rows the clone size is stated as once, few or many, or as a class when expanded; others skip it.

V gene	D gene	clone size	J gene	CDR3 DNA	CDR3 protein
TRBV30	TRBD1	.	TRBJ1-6	TGTGCCTGGAGAGGGGACAGCCTTAATTCACCCCTCCACTTT	CAWRGDSLNSPLHF
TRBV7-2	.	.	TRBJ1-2	TGTGCCAGCAGCTTAGACAGTGGCTATGGCTACACCTTC	CASSLDSGYGYTF
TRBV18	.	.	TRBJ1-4	TGTGCCAGCTCACCGGTCCAGACAGTTGAAAAACTGTTTTTT	CASSPVQTVEKLFF
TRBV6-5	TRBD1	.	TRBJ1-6	TGTGCCAGCAGCCTTAGGGGACAGAGTAATTCACCCCTCCACTTT	CASSLRGQSNSPLHF
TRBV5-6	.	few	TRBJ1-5	TGTGCCAGCAGCTTGGCGGGGGGTTCAAGCAATCAGCCCCAGCATTTT	CASSLAGGSSNQPQHF
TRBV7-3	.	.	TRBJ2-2	TGTGCCAGCAGCAGGGACTCTGCGAACACCGGGGAGCTGTTTTTT	CASSRDSANTGELFF
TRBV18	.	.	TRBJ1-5	TGTGCCAGCTCACTCCTCAGGGATCAGCCCCAGCATTTT	CASSLLRDQPQHF
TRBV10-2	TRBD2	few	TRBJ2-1	TGCGCCAGCAGTGTCGGGCTAGCGGGTGCAGGGGATGAGCAGTTCTTC	CASSVGLAGAGDEQFF
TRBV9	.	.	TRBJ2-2	TGTGCCAGCAGCCCCCCGAGAGGGGAGCTGTTTTTT	CASSPPRGELFF
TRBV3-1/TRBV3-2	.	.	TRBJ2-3	TGTGCCAGCAGCCCACTAGCAGTTGTCACAGATACGCAGTATTTT	CASSPLAVVTDTQYF
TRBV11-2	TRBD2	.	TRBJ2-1	TGTGCCAGCAGCCGTTCAGGACTAGCGGACAATGAGCAGTTCTTC	CASSRSGLADNEQFF
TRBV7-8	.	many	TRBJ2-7	TGTGCCAGCAGCTCCCAGGGAACGTTCAACGAGCAGTACTTC	CASSSQGTFNEQYF
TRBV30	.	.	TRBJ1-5	TGTGCCTGGAGTGTAGGGGGAAATCAGCCCCAGCATTTT	CAWSVGGNQPQHF
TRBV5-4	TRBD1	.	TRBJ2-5	TGTGCCAGCAGCTCTACGACAGGGTATGGTGAGACCCAGTACTTC	CASSSTTGYGETQYF
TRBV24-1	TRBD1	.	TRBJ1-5	TGTGCCACCAGTGTCTCTGGGACAGGGGCTAGCAATCAGCCCCAGCATTTT	CATSVSGTGASNQPQHF
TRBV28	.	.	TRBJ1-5	TGTGCCAGCAGTGGAGCAGGGCTGGGGCAGCCCCAGCATTTT	CASSGAGLGQPQHF
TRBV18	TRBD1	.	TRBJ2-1	TGTGCCAGCTCACCGCTCCGGGACAGGGGGCAGGATGAGCAGTTCTTC	CASSPLRDRGQDEQFF
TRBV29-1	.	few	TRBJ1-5	TGCAGCGTTGAACCGGGGGGAGACCAGCCCCAGCATTTT	CSVEPGGDQPQHF
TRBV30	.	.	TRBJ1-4	TGTGCCTGGAGTACCTCAGTTGGCCGAAAACTGTTTTTT	CAWSTSVGRKLFF
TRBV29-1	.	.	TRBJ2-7	TGCAGCGCTTCCAGGGGAACCTACGAGCAGTACTTC	CSASRGTYEQYF
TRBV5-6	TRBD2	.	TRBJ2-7	TGTGCCAGCAGCTTGGAGGTAGCGGGAGGATACGAGCAGTACTTC	CASSLEVAGGYEQYF
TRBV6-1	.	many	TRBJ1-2	TGTGCCAGCACCATCAAAGGGGAGGGCTCCTACACCTTC	CASTIKGEGSYTF
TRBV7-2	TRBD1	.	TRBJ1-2	TGTGCCAGCAGCTCCGGAGGGACAGGGTATGGCTACACCTTC	CASSSGGTGYGYTF
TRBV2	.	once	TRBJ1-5	TGTGCCAGCAGTACAGGGTCAAGCAATCAGCCCCAGCATTTT	CASSTGSSNQPQHF
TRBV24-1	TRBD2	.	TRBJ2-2	TGTGCCACCAGTGCCCTAGCGGGAGTTGGCACCGGGGAGCTGTTTTTT	CATSALAGVGTGELFF
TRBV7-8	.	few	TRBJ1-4	TGTGCCAGCAGCCTCAGACACTCAACTAATGAAAAACTGTTTTTT	CASSLRHSTNEKLFF
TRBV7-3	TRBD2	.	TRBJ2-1	TGTGCCAGCAGCTTAGGGAGCGGGGGGTTCAATGAGCAGTTCTTC	CASSLGSGGFNEQFF
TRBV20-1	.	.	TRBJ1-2	TGCAGTGCTAGAGGTACCAGAACCTACACCTTC	CSARGTRTYTF
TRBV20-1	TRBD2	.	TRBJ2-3	TGCAGTGCTAGTGCGCTAGCGGGGGGAAACACAGATACGCAGTATTTT	CSASALAGGNTDTQYF
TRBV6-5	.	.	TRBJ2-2	TGTGCCAGCACTCCAGGGGCGGACACCGGGGAGCTGTTTTTT	CASTPGADTGELFF
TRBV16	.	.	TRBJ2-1	TGTGCCAGCAGCCAATCTAGCGGTTACAATGAGCAGTTCTTC	CASSQSSGYNEQFF
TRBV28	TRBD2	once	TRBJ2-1	TGTGCCAGCAACAATATAGCGGGAGCCGACAATGAGCAGTTCTTC	CASNNIAGADNEQFF
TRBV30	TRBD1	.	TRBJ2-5	TGTGCCTGGAGGGCCGGGACAGGGGTCGAGACCCAGTACTTC	CAWRAGTGVETQYF
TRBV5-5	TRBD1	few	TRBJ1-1	TGTGCCAGCAGCTTTACCCCGGGACAGGCGAACACTGAAGCTTTCTTT	CASSFTPGQANTEAFF
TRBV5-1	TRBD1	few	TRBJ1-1	TGCGCCAGCAGCCGAGGACAGGGGTGGAACACTGAAGCTTTCTTT	CASSRGQGWNTEAFF
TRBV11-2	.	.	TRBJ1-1	TGTGCCAGCAGCTTAGATTTTTGGGGGACTCACCCTGAAGCTTTCTTT	CASSLDFWGTHPEAFF
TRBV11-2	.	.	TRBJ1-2	TGTGCCAGCAGGCATACTACAGGGATCTATGGCTACACCTTC	CASRHTTGIYGYTF
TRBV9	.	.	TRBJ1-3	TGTGCCAGCAGCCCGGGGACTGGAAACACCATATATTTT	CASSPGTGNTIYF
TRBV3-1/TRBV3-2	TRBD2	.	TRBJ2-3	TGTGCCAGCAGCCAAAGGCTAGCGGGGGGGACTACCACAGATACGCAGTATTTT	CASSQRLAGGTTTDTQYF
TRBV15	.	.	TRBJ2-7	TGTGCCACCAGCAGAGATATAGTCGGCGGTCGCTACGAGCAGTACTTC	CATSRDIVGGRYEQYF
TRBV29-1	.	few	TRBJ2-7	TGCAGCGTATCTGACGGGATCACCTACGAGCAGTACTTC	CSVSDGITYEQYF
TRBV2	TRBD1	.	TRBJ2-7	TGTGCCAGCAGAGACAGGGTGAACACCTACGAGCAGTACTTC	CASRDRVNTYEQYF
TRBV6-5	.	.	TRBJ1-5	TGTGCCAGCAGTTACCCCTTGATGGGGGCCAATCAGCCCCAGCATTTT	CASSYPLMGANQPQHF
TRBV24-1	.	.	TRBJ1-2	TGTGCCACCAGTGAGAACGAGGAATTGACCGGCTACACCTTC	CATSENEELTGYTF
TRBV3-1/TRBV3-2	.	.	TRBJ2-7	TGTGCCAGCAGCCAACGTTCAGGCTACGAGCAGTACTTC	CASSQRSGYEQYF
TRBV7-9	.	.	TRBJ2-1	TGTGCCAGCAGCTTCCAGGGGAGCTCCTACAATGAGCAGTTCTTC	CASSFQGSSYNEQFF
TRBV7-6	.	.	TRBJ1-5	TGTGCCAGCAGCTTAGGCTCGGGGAGCAATCAGCCCCAGCATTTT	CASSLGSGSNQPQHF
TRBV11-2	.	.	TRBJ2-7	TGTGCCAGCAGCTTGGGTGGAACAGGGCGGGAGCAGTACTTC	CASSLGGTGREQYF
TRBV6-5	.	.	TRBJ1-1	TGTGCCAGCAGTTACCCTGGTGAGGCTGAAGCTTTCTTT	CASSYPGEAEAFF
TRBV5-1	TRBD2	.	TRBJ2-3	TGCGCCAGCAGCTTCCGACTAGCGGGGGACACAGATACGCAGTATTTT	CASSFRLAGDTDTQYF
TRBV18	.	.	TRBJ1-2	TGTGCCAGCTCACCACTAGCTAACTATGGCTACACCTTC	CASSPLANYGYTF